The following is a TCR beta chain sequence with its context. Its antigen is not known. The germline V gene has CDR1 MGHRA and CDR2 YSYEKL. The CDR3 is 15 residues long. Trimming pared 7 bases from V and 0 bases from J, leaving 13 bases between. This entry comes from a study of shared clonotypes between healthy human individuals. For the study at large: The study used three CD4 naive, three CD4 memory, two CD8 naive and one CD8 memory plate per donor.

Study-level points and caveats: For naive CD4 cells, approximately 4.8% of clonotypes were shared across a handful of donors.

Researchers ran the assay at a deep level. Some 27,000 T cell genomes, or approximately 0.2 ug DNA, went into the sorted-subset replicate PCRs. Assay: immunoSEQ multiplex PCR; the TCRdb copy retains only in-frame clones and omits some. The table lists 2,500,000 or so clones, approximately 92% of them singletons. The chain recombines TRBV4-1 with TRBJ1-3; D unresolved. This receptor was taken from a man younger than 35 in good health. Sequenced sample: naive CD4+ T cells sorted from blood. This sample's subset: CD45RA+ positively selected. For the CDR3, the DNA is TGCGCCAGCACCTTCGATAGAAGCTCTGGAAACACCATATATTTT. Encoded protein: CASTFDRSSGNTIYF.